Listed below are T cell receptor beta chains from one sample, sequenced in a study of technical replicates of blood from several donors. Assay used: immunoSEQ multiplex PCR; TCRdb lists only in-frame clones, some missing. The sample has approximately 70,000 clones, 80% to 95% seen once; the top ten hold around 0.34%. The sample comprised T cells isolated from PBMCs. The source of these receptors is a human donor in good health. CDR3s include the opening cysteine and the closing phenylalanine or tryptophan. The order of the fields is CDR3 protein, J gene, V gene, clone size. For some rows the clone size is stated as once, few or many, or as a class when expanded; others skip it.

CASSQSGGQTNQPQHF | TRBJ1-5 | TRBV4-2 | NA
CAWSVGQFYGYTF | TRBJ1-2 | TRBV30 | NA
CASSIIPGQGSGDYGYTF | TRBJ1-2 | TRBV28 | NA
CASSVEGRGTEAFF | TRBJ1-1 | TRBV9 | NA
CASSYSIGTEVYEQYF | TRBJ2-7 | TRBV6-5 | once
CASSQGGGGYGYTF | TRBJ1-2 | TRBV4-1 | NA
CASSEGTGGATDTQYF | TRBJ2-3 | TRBV6-4 | NA
CARRNEGAAYGYTF | TRBJ1-2 | TRBV2 | NA
CASSKREETGELFF | TRBJ2-2 | TRBV30 | NA
CSVNRGYTKNEQFF | TRBJ2-1 | TRBV29-1 | NA
CSVEDPVTYEQYF | TRBJ2-7 | TRBV29-1 | NA
CASGVGGHNEQFF | TRBJ2-1 | TRBV28 | NA
CASSRPRENGDTQYF | TRBJ2-3 | TRBV7-3 | NA
CASSTPGDSGTEAFF | TRBJ1-1 | TRBV9 | few
CASSLTGQNSYNEQFF | TRBJ2-1 | TRBV28 | NA
CASSFRGEKLFF | TRBJ1-4 | TRBV28 | NA
CSVGQGRDQPQHF | TRBJ1-5 | TRBV29-1 | NA
CAWTSGYEQFF | TRBJ2-1 | TRBV30 | NA
CASMAAVYNQPQHF | TRBJ1-5 | TRBV19 | NA
CASAEHRNTEAFF | TRBJ1-1 | TRBV28 | NA
CASSSPRGEETQYF | TRBJ2-5 | TRBV28 | NA
CASKGRRNEKLFF | TRBJ1-4 | TRBV11-3 | NA
CATRGQGRAYEQYF | TRBJ2-7 | TRBV19 | once
CASSPSGDRGSYEQYF | TRBJ2-7 | TRBV19 | once
CASNPRTGGYNYGYTF | TRBJ1-2 | TRBV19 | once
CASSGTSGRIYEQYF | TRBJ2-7 | TRBV2 | NA
CASKGGHYEQYF | TRBJ2-7 | TRBV7-2 | once
CASSPNSSNQPQHF | TRBJ1-5 | TRBV27 | few
CASSSGTGVEAFF | TRBJ1-1 | TRBV5-1 | once
CASSLGPGQNYEQYF | TRBJ2-7 | TRBV5-4 | NA
CASSSRDRNEQYF | TRBJ2-7 | TRBV6-5 | NA
CASSSLGGLIPHYGYTF | TRBJ1-2 | TRBV7-3 | NA
CAWSVRSEQFF | TRBJ2-1 | TRBV30 | NA
CASSFGGGTEAFF | TRBJ1-1 | TRBV5-1 | few
CASSPPGLSHGEQYF | TRBJ2-7 | TRBV18 | NA
CASSIGGRYSYEQYF | TRBJ2-7 | TRBV19 | NA
CASSERTGSSYEQYF | TRBJ2-7 | TRBV6-1 | once
CASSGQGMNTEAFF | TRBJ1-1 | TRBV2 | NA
CASSVDRGRREKLFF | TRBJ1-4 | TRBV19 | NA
CASSTGTDFSGNTIYF | TRBJ1-3 | TRBV10-1 | NA
CASSFISGETQYF | TRBJ2-5 | TRBV27 | NA
CASSFRSYNEQFF | TRBJ2-1 | TRBV14 | once
CASSYREGRTEAFF | TRBJ1-1 | TRBV6-5 | NA
CASSPGSGGIQPQHF | TRBJ1-5 | TRBV7-9 | few
CASSLVVGQGPYEQFF | TRBJ2-1 | TRBV11-2 | NA
CASSFTTSGRREQYF | TRBJ2-7 | TRBV5-6 | NA
CAWSWGTRPYEQYF | NA | TRBV30 | NA
CASSYHQGAFDGYTF | TRBJ1-2 | TRBV6-5 | NA
CASSFNGPPGETQYF | TRBJ2-5 | TRBV5-1 | NA
CASSSLPGLAGGSYEQYF | TRBJ2-7 | TRBV27 | NA
CASSLTPSYEQYF | TRBJ2-7 | TRBV7-9 | NA